The clone carrying this T cell receptor (beta chain) has ten or more counts. The antigen is unknown. Time point described: newly diagnosed GD, antithyroid drugs for less than 3 months. Extracted PBMC RNA gave rise to the TCR library. These data come from a study of regulatory T cells in long-lasting Graves disease. To make TCR beta libraries, researchers used iRepertoire HTBI primers and Arm-PCR of CDR3 regions. TCRdb analysed the multiplex PCR reads with MiXCR anew, one entry per CDR3 protein. The data hold a few hundred thousand distinct CDR3 sequences, with approximately 12% observed a single time. The CDR3 has 17 residues. The ends lost 5 bases at V and 1 base at J; junction bases unmatched: 10. Study results and caveats: Repertoires from persistent disease leaned toward TRBV28, TRBJ1-2 and TRBJ2-5.

This same sample was also part of a study on T cells in Graves' hyperthyroidism and ophthalmopathy. Per that study: A lack of ophthalmopathy progression within 18 months defined stable Graves' hyperthyroidism.

The sequence derives from a woman aged 18-29 years with Graves disease. This sample comprised peripheral blood mononuclear cells (PBMCs), obtained at new diagnosis, from a patient treated with antithyroid drugs. The chain couples TRBV12-3 or TRBV12-4 to TRBJ2-4; 8 bases fit TRBD2. CDR3 protein: CASSGSYGGGAKNIQYF. The CDR3 DNA reads TGTGCCAGCAGTGGTTCGTATGGCGGGGGGGCCAAAAACATTCAGTACTTC.